This T cell receptor beta chain derives from a study of cytomegalovirus exposure and HLA in healthy donors. Study-wide results and caveats: Associated with cytomegalovirus, according to the listing, were 150 to 200 TCR beta chains. Follow-up analysis later connected one missense variant in DCLRE1C with trimming of TCR beta V- and J-genes.

As to this clone: The target antigen is unknown.

13 Jbeta primers and 60 Vbeta primers were used for the PCR. TCRdb's copy holds only in-frame clones and misses some; the assay was immunoSEQ multiplex PCR. The sample has some 120,000 clones, around 70% seen once. The sequenced material came from PBMCs. This TCR derives from a woman aged 40 to 49 in good health and CMV-seronegative.

The CDR3 reads CASSLVGGRGTEAFF. In nucleotides, the CDR3 is TGTGCCAGCAGCCTTGTCGGAGGGCGAGGGACTGAAGCTTTCTTT. This chain uses TRBV5-6 with TRBJ1-1; no clear D. V was clipped by 4 bases and J by 5 bases, with 18 bases between them. The CDR3 runs 15 residues. The V gene's germline CDR1 is SGHDT and CDR2 YYEEEE.